The source of this TCR beta chain is a study of blood T cell repertoires in COVID-19. Whole-study context: Spain, Italy and the United States supplied samples that represented acute and convalescent COVID-19.

The germline gives CDR1 SGHTA, CDR2 FQGNSA. Germline trimming cut 1 base from V and 3 bases from J; bases unmatched to any gene: 7. This CDR3 is 17 amino acids long. The data were produced by immunoSEQ multiplex PCR, yet TCRdb's version contains in-frame clones alone and is incomplete. The data hold approximately 60,000 clones, with about four fifths observed a single time. The gene calls are TRBV7-2 and TRBJ2-1; 9 nucleotides align to TRBD2. The sequence derives from a man aged 70-80 years with active COVID-19. Sequencing was carried out using peripheral blood. For the CDR3, the DNA is TGTGCCAGCAGCTTAGATGGCGGGAGGGCCTACTACAATGAGCAGTTCTTC. Amino acid sequence: CASSLDGGRAYYNEQFF.